This T cell receptor beta chain was found in a study of blood T cell repertoires in COVID-19. Study as a whole: COVID-19 samples collected from the United States, Italy and Spain covered acute and convalescent phases.

The authors' processing: Estimated nucleated cell counts came from reference gene primer amplification. The table came from immunoSEQ multiplex PCR; TCRdb's copy has only in-frame clones and leaves some out. V and J calls and clone size are as listed in that table; D and trimming were resolved from the DNA. This sample yields some 330,000 clones, of which around 86% are seen a single time; approximately 5% belongs to the top ten. Clinical histories supplied by participants themselves formed the basis of cohort assignment. Two negative PCRs, clearance, or symptom resolution had been documented for recovered Cohort 3 donors. Material for sequencing was PBMCs or T cells enriched from blood (not recorded which). This clonotype was obtained from a woman in her 50s who had recovered from COVID-19.

The CDR3 nucleotides read TGTGCCAGTAGTCCGGCGGGCACAGATACGCAGTATTTT. This translates into CASSPAGTDTQYF. The chain links TRBV19 to TRBJ2-3; unclear D gene. V dropped 5 bases and J dropped 1 base, with 7 bases sitting between them. The CDR3 is 13 residues long. Germline assignment: CDR1 LNHDA and CDR2 SQIVND (reference sequence).